The 5 T cell receptor beta chains below were found in one sample sequenced in a study of T cell responses to AZD1222 COVID-19 vaccine. Sequenced by immunoSEQ multiplex PCR; TCRdb stores in-frame clones only, minus some. The sample carries about 190,000 clones, 90% to 95% recorded once. The sequencing used peripheral blood, collected on day 0 of AZD1222 vaccination. The receptors were gathered from an adult in good health.

The chain combines TRBV5-4 with TRBJ2-1; D is perhaps TRBD1 or TRBD2 (6 bases each). V dropped 1 base and J dropped 1 base, with 18 bases sitting between them. CDR1 is SGHNT, CDR2 YYREEE, per germline (reference sequence). The CDR3 contains 18 residues. CDR3 in DNA: TGTGCCAGCAGCTTGTGGCGTGCGGGACAAGCATCCTACAATGAGCAGTTCTTC. It specifies CASSLWRAGQASYNEQFF.

The V and J genes are TRBV6-5 and TRBJ1-3; 12 bases agree with TRBD1. This CDR3 is 15 amino acids long. The V gene's germline CDR1 is MNHEY and CDR2 SVGAGI. Trimming cost V 10 bases and J 4 bases; bases outside gene matches: 8. The CDR3 DNA is TGTGCCACCGCGGGACAGGGGGCGCCGGGAAACACCATATATTTT. Amino acid sequence: CATAGQGAPGNTIYF.

This chain joins TRBV28 and TRBJ1-4; D unclear. The V gene lost 2 bases and the J gene lost 8 bases, with 18 bases spanning the gap. In germline, CDR1 is MDHEN, CDR2 SYDVKM. This CDR3 region has 16 residues. The CDR3 here is CASSLTGLELVEKLFF. DNA of the CDR3: TGTGCCAGCAGTTTAACTGGGTTAGAGCTGGTCGAAAAACTGTTTTTT.

The J gene is TRBJ2-3, the V gene TRBV10-3; the match to TRBD2 covers 9 bases. The ends lost 1 base at V and 4 bases at J; junction bases unmatched: 3. The germline gives CDR1 ENHRY, CDR2 SYGVKD. This CDR3 has 15 residues. CDR3 residues: CAISEYVAGADTQYF. CDR3 DNA sequence: TGTGCCATCAGTGAGTACGTAGCGGGAGCAGATACGCAGTATTTT.

This chain connects TRBV11-2 to TRBJ1-4, with D tentatively TRBD1 (6 bases). The length of the CDR3 is 15 residues. Germline CDR1 is SGHAT and CDR2 is FQNNGV. Trimming pared 5 bases from V and 3 bases from J, leaving 13 bases between. For the CDR3, the DNA is TGTGCCAGCAGCCTCTACAGGGTTCCTAATGAAAAACTGTTTTTT. It is translated as CASSLYRVPNEKLFF.